This entry features one T cell receptor beta chain sequence. This entry comes from a study of blood T cell repertoires in COVID-19. Study-wide context: From T cells, B-cell-depleted T cells, or PBMCs came the material, which was cDNA or gDNA.

CDR1 SGHRS and CDR2 YFSETQ come from the germline V gene. Trimming shortened V by 7 bases and J by 2 bases, and 15 bases separated the two germline ends. The CDR3 is 14 amino acids. Produced via immunoSEQ multiplex PCR; TCRdb's table is partial and in-frame only. The sample yields about 180,000 clones, about 87% seen once. Sequencing input: peripheral blood. The chain recombines TRBV5-1 with TRBJ1-2; TRBD1 is a possible D gene (6 bases). This clonotype was sampled from a man aged 40-55 years with active or convalescent COVID-19. The CDR3 here is CASRRDTQNYGYTF. CDR3 DNA: TGCGCCAGCCGCCGGGACACCCAAAACTATGGCTACACCTTC.